These 28 T cell receptor beta chains originate from one sample sequenced in a study of T cells of healthy individuals. TCRdb reprocessed the 5' RACE reads with MiXCR, giving one entry per CDR3 protein. The sample carries some 100,000 distinct CDR3 sequences, 17% recorded once. The receptors originated from a human donor in good health.

This clonotype was picked up many times. The rearrangement uses TRBV6-4 and TRBJ2-1; 9 bases match TRBD1. Germline lookup yields CDR1 MRHNA and CDR2 SNTAGT. The CDR3 totals 14 residues. Trimming at V came to 6 bases and at J to 10 bases, leaving 10 bases not matched to a gene. In nucleotides, the CDR3 is TGTGCCAGCAGCCGACAGGGGGAGGGAAACGAGCAGTTCTTC. Protein: CASSRQGEGNEQFF.

This clonotype was counted a few times. The rearrangement joins TRBV6-5 to TRBJ1-5; TRBD1 might be the D (5 bases). V dropped 7 bases and J dropped 2 bases, with 6 bases sitting between them. The CDR3 extends over 12 amino acids. From germline, CDR1 is MNHEY and CDR2 SVGAGI. CDR3 sequence: CASKQGNQPQHF. The CDR3 region has the DNA TGTGCCAGCAAACAGGGCAATCAGCCCCAGCATTTT.

This clonotype turned up a few times. V gene TRBV20-1 combines with J gene TRBJ2-6; D not resolved. The germline CDR1 and CDR2 sequences are DFQATT and SNEGSKA (reference sequence). This CDR3 spans 12 amino acids. V dropped 6 bases and J dropped 0 bases, with 3 bases sitting between them. CDR3 protein: CSAYSGANVLTF. In DNA form, the CDR3 reads TGCAGTGCGTACTCTGGGGCCAACGTCCTGACTTTC.

The sample holds a few counts of this clonotype. This sequence joins TRBV20-1 and TRBJ2-6; perhaps TRBD1 as D (6 bases). Per germline, CDR1 DFQATT and CDR2 SNEGSKA (reference sequence). Between the trimmed V and J ends, which lost 1 base and 4 bases, there was a span of 11 bases. There are 15 residues in the CDR3. The CDR3 reads CSARVGATGANVLTF. In DNA form, the CDR3 reads TGCAGTGCTAGAGTGGGGGCTACGGGGGCCAACGTCCTGACTTTC.

There are a few counts of this clonotype. V is TRBV6-2 or TRBV6-3 and J is TRBJ2-3; D remains ambiguous. Trimming removed 6 bases from V and 0 bases from J, with 10 bases in between. CDR3 size: 14 residues. Germline CDR1 reads MNHEY; CDR2 reads SVGEGT. The CDR3 reads CASRTHGSTDTQYF. The CDR3 DNA follows: TGTGCCAGCAGAACACACGGAAGCACAGATACGCAGTATTTT.

This clonotype was detected only a few times. This chain uses TRBV7-9 with TRBJ1-4; D remains unclear. Germline CDR1 reads SEHNR; CDR2 reads FQNEAQ (reference sequence). The V gene lost 1 base and the J gene lost 11 bases, with 14 bases spanning the gap. This CDR3 region has 14 residues. The chain's CDR3 is CASSLGARRTKLFF. The CDR3 DNA sequence: TGTGCCAGCAGCTTAGGGGCCAGAAGGACTAAACTGTTTTTT.

CDR3 sequence (DNA): TGTGCCAGCAGCTTTCGAACGGCTGGGTCCCCAGATACGCAGTATTTT. Its translation: CASSFRTAGSPDTQYF. The chain joins TRBV11-3 to TRBJ2-3; D is ambiguous. Germline V gene sequence: CDR1 SGHNT, CDR2 YENEEA. The V gene lost 3 bases and the J gene lost 4 bases, with 17 bases spanning the gap. This CDR3 comprises 16 residues.

In this sample, this clonotype turned up once. This chain joins TRBV19 and TRBJ2-5; tentatively, D is TRBD1 or TRBD2 (5 bases each). The V gene's germline CDR1 is LNHDA and CDR2 SQIVND (reference sequence). The CDR3 spans 13 residues. Trimming stripped 2 bases from V and 2 bases from J, with 6 bases between. The CDR3 DNA sequence: TGTGCCAGTAGTATATGGGGGCAAGAGACCCAGTACTTC. Protein product: CASSIWGQETQYF.

This clonotype was seen a handful of times. V usage is TRBV4-2 and J usage is TRBJ1-1; D remains ambiguous. This CDR3 has 12 amino acids. Trimming took 8 bases from V and 0 from J, leaving 7 bases between them. The germline gives CDR1 LGHNA, CDR2 YNFKEQ. The CDR3 region is CASSNLNTEAFF. The DNA of the CDR3 is TGTGCCAGCTCTAACCTGAACACTGAAGCTTTCTTT.

With regard to this clonotype: A read error may be the cause here, since a much bigger clone is one base away. CDR3 residues: CSARAGGGVEQFF. The CDR3 nucleotides are TGCAGTGCTAGAGCGGGAGGTGGGGTTGAGCAGTTCTTC. V is TRBV20-1 and J is TRBJ2-1; 7 bases map to TRBD2. The CDR3 sequence is 13 residues long. V shed 1 base and J 9 bases; nucleotides not matched to a gene: 6. Germline V lookup: CDR1 DFQATT, CDR2 SNEGSKA (reference sequence).

The table lists this clonotype with many counts. The chain joins TRBV6-2 or TRBV6-3 to TRBJ2-7; TRBD1 matches 10 bases. Looked up from germline, CDR1 is MNHEY and CDR2 is SVGEGT. The CDR3 runs 14 residues. Trimming took 2 bases from V and 3 from J; bases not matched to a gene: 1. CDR3 loop: CASSYGDRGYEQYF. The CDR3 coding sequence is TGTGCCAGCAGTTACGGGGACAGGGGCTACGAGCAGTACTTC.

In its sample, this clonotype was seen many times. The rearrangement links TRBV3-1 to TRBJ1-3; 9 nucleotides line up with TRBD1. CDR3 length equals 15 residues. V trimming: 8 bases; J trimming: 3 bases; junction bases outside the gene matches: 8. From germline, CDR1 is LGHDT and CDR2 YNNKEL (reference sequence). CDR3 coding DNA: TGTGCCAGCGGATCAACAGGGGGCATTGGAAACACCATATATTTT. It specifies CASGSTGGIGNTIYF.

This clonotype has at least ten counts. V usage is TRBV28 and J usage is TRBJ1-1; perhaps TRBD1 as D (6 bases). This CDR3 comprises 14 residues. V dropped 4 bases and J dropped 3 bases, with 12 bases sitting between them. Germline assignment: CDR1 MDHEN and CDR2 SYDVKM. Written as DNA, the CDR3 is TGTGCCAGCAGTTCGTCCAGGGGAGACACTGAAGCTTTCTTT. It is translated as CASSSSRGDTEAFF.

This clonotype has more than one count but fewer than ten. V and J are TRBV30 and TRBJ1-2, with D unclear. Between the trimmed V and J ends, which lost 5 bases and 4 bases, there was a span of 11 bases. The CDR3 sequence is 12 residues long. The germline gives CDR1 GTSNPN, CDR2 SVGIG (reference sequence). This CDR3 is CAWGAGFYGYTF. The DNA for the CDR3 is TGTGCCTGGGGAGCCGGATTCTATGGCTACACCTTC.

The chain combines TRBV18 with TRBJ1-4; no clear D. Germline assignment: CDR1 KGHSH and CDR2 LQKENI. The ends were cut back, 0 bases at V and 7 bases at J, with 15 bases in the middle. This CDR3 is built from 16 residues. The CDR3 reads CASSPPGSLRGEKLFF. Here the CDR3 DNA reads TGTGCCAGCTCACCACCGGGCAGTCTTCGCGGTGAAAAACTGTTTTTT.

This clonotype was detected ten times or more. The chain combines TRBV29-1 with TRBJ2-3; D is unresolved. V lost 4 bases and J 4 bases, leaving 15 bases between the germline ends. The germline V gene has CDR1 SQVTM and CDR2 ANQGSEA. The CDR3 totals 14 residues. The CDR3 is CSVVTDLNPDTQYF. CDR3 DNA: TGCAGCGTTGTAACGGACCTCAACCCAGATACGCAGTATTTT.

V and J are TRBV7-2 and TRBJ2-7; no reliable D call. The ends were cut back, 2 bases at V and 1 base at J, with 9 bases in the middle. The germline V gene encodes CDR1 SGHTA and CDR2 FQGNSA. CDR3 length: 14 residues. CDR3 in amino acids: CASSLSEISYEQYF. The CDR3, as DNA: TGTGCCAGCAGCTTATCAGAAATATCCTACGAGCAGTACTTC.

On this clonotype itself: The junction departs from the called germline gene at one end, perhaps through a read error. This rearrangement joins TRBV4-1 to TRBJ2-3, with TRBD2 matching over 11 bases. The CDR3 loop spans 15 amino acids. Germline V gene sequence: CDR1 MGHRA, CDR2 YSYEKL. CDR3 residues: CASSQTSGAGFPVFF. In DNA form, the CDR3 reads TGCGCCAGCAGCCAGACTAGCGGGGCTGGCTTTCCGGTGTTTTTT.

The V call is TRBV2, the J call TRBJ1-5; 8 bases fit TRBD1. This CDR3 has 14 residues. Trimming removed 3 bases from V and 7 bases from J; junction bases left unmatched: 5. The germline gives CDR1 SNHLY, CDR2 FYNNEI. In DNA, the CDR3 is TGTGCCAGCAGTGACCGGACAGGGCTACAGCCCCAGCATTTT. It codes for CASSDRTGLQPQHF. The variable domain in full, completed from reference TRBV2 and TRBJ1-5, reads EPEVTQTPSHQVTQMGQEVILRCVPISNHLYFYWYRQILGQKVEFLVSFYNNEISEKSEIFDDQFSVERPDGSNFTLKIRSTKLEDSAMYFCASSDRTGLQPQHFGDGTRLSIL.

In its sample, this clonotype was seen many times. The chain couples TRBV7-9 to TRBJ1-1; the D is unclear. Trimming left V 1 base short and J 1 base short, with 7 bases between. Germline V gives CDR1 SEHNR, CDR2 FQNEAQ (reference sequence). This CDR3 has 14 residues. The CDR3 sequence: CASSLGQTNTEAFF. The CDR3, as DNA: TGTGCCAGCAGCTTAGGGCAGACGAACACTGAAGCTTTCTTT.

This clonotype occurred a few times. CDR3 nucleotides: TGTGCCAGCAGTCTCCGGGCTAACTATGGCTACACCTTC. Translation gives CASSLRANYGYTF. V usage is TRBV6-5 and J usage is TRBJ1-2; no clear D gene. The germline gives CDR1 MNHEY, CDR2 SVGAGI. The V end was cut by 5 bases, the J end by 0 bases, with 7 bases between. This CDR3 is built from 13 residues.

This clonotype was detected a few times. The chain carries TRBV10-3 and TRBJ2-5, with TRBD2 matching 14 bases. The CDR3 is made up of 20 amino acids. CDR1 and CDR2 (germline): ENHRY, SYGVKD. Germline trimming cut 4 bases from V and 1 base from J; bases unmatched to any gene: 14. The chain's CDR3 is CAISGSLGLAGEGLQETQYF. For the CDR3, the DNA is TGTGCCATCAGTGGATCTCTGGGACTAGCGGGAGAAGGGCTCCAAGAGACCCAGTACTTC.

This clonotype was detected only a few times. The rearrangement joins TRBV7-2 to TRBJ2-5; weak D call: TRBD1 (5 bases). V lost 5 bases to trimming and J lost 5 bases, with 15 bases between them. The CDR3 extends over 14 amino acids. Germline V gives CDR1 SGHTA, CDR2 FQGNSA. CDR3 coding DNA: TGTGCCAGCAGCCCCCAGCAGGGTCTGGAGACCCAGTACTTC. This encodes CASSPQQGLETQYF.

This sequence joins TRBV4-2 and TRBJ2-7, with 9 bases that match TRBD2. This CDR3 comprises 14 residues. CDR1 is LGHNA, CDR2 YNFKEQ, per germline. Unmatched junction bases numbered 5, after V lost 4 bases and J lost 4 bases. The CDR3 sequence: CASSPKTSGYEQYF. The DNA for the CDR3 is TGTGCCAGCAGCCCCAAGACTAGCGGTTACGAGCAGTACTTC.

V usage is TRBV19 and J usage is TRBJ1-2; D not resolved. Trimming stripped 7 bases from V and 3 bases from J, with 9 bases between. CDR3 length: 12 amino acids. Per germline, CDR1 LNHDA and CDR2 SQIVND (reference sequence). In nucleotides, the CDR3 is TGTGCCAGTAAGAACAGATACTATGGCTACACCTTC. Encoded protein: CASKNRYYGYTF.

This clonotype was detected only once. The chain uses TRBV7-9 and TRBJ1-5, with 8 bases fitting TRBD1. Germline V lookup: CDR1 SEHNR, CDR2 FQNEAQ (reference sequence). V shed 5 bases, J shed 7 bases, and the junction held 7 bases outside the gene matches. This CDR3 has 14 residues. CDR3 region: CASSQQGAWQPQHF. The CDR3, as DNA: TGTGCCAGCAGCCAGCAGGGGGCCTGGCAGCCCCAGCATTTT.

As concerns this clonotype: This may be a read error: a much more frequent sequence differs by one nucleotide. The chain carries TRBV7-6 and TRBJ2-1; 9 bases match TRBD2. The CDR3 length is 17 residues. Germline CDR1 SGHVS, CDR2 FNYEAQ. In DNA, the CDR3 is TGTGTCAGCAGCTTACGGACTAGCGTGAATTTTCTCAATGAGCAGTTCTTC. This sequence encodes CVSSLRTSVNFLNEQFF.

This clonotype was counted at least ten times. DNA of the CDR3: TGTGCCAGCAGTACAGCAATCGGACCGGGCGAGTTCTTC. This encodes CASSTAIGPGEFF. V is TRBV27 and J is TRBJ2-1; D is unresolved. V was cut by 5 bases and J by 14 bases, with 19 bases left in between. Germline CDR1 and CDR2: MNHEY and SMNVEV (reference sequence). The CDR3 loop spans 13 amino acids.